This passage covers 4 T cell receptor beta chains from one sample sequenced in a study of identical twins. In TCRdb, the 5' RACE reads were re-called with MiXCR into one record per CDR3 protein. The sample yields hundreds of thousands of distinct CDR3 sequences, 8.6% seen once. These sequences were also reported in another study, on yellow fever vaccine responses in identical twins.

Sequenced: PBMCs. The origin of the receptors is a woman between 18 and 30 years old in good health.

The chain has TRBV18 and TRBJ2-5; D call uncertain. The CDR3 length is 14 residues. Deletions cut 3 bases from V and 12 bases from J, with 20 bases between. CDR1 is KGHSH, CDR2 LQKENI, per germline. The chain's CDR3 is CASSPAGSGQRKYF. The CDR3 region has the DNA TGTGCCAGCTCACCGGCAGGTTCGGGTCAAAGAAAGTACTTC.

This clonotype was detected ten times or more. The J gene is TRBJ1-1, the V gene TRBV5-1; D is undetermined. Trimming took 3 bases from V and 0 from J, leaving 9 bases between them. The CDR3 runs 14 residues. The germline gives CDR1 SGHRS, CDR2 YFSETQ. The CDR3 coding sequence is TGCGCCAGCAGCTCCGCCAGAGTGAACACTGAAGCTTTCTTT. It is translated as CASSSARVNTEAFF.

V is TRBV19 and J is TRBJ2-7; perhaps TRBD1 as D (5 bases). V was cut by 3 bases and J by 0 bases, with 6 bases left in between. The germline V gene encodes CDR1 LNHDA and CDR2 SQIVND (reference sequence). This CDR3 is built from 13 residues. CDR3 nucleotide sequence: TGTGCCAGTAGTATGACAGTCTCCTACGAGCAGTACTTC. Residues: CASSMTVSYEQYF.

The genes are TRBV4-1 and TRBJ1-4; D is unclear. Trimming pared 1 base from V and 7 bases from J, leaving 4 bases between. The CDR3 has 12 amino acids. Germline CDR1 and CDR2: MGHRA and YSYEKL. The CDR3 bases are TGCGCCAGCAGCCAAGGGGGTGAAAAACTGTTTTTT. It codes for CASSQGGEKLFF.